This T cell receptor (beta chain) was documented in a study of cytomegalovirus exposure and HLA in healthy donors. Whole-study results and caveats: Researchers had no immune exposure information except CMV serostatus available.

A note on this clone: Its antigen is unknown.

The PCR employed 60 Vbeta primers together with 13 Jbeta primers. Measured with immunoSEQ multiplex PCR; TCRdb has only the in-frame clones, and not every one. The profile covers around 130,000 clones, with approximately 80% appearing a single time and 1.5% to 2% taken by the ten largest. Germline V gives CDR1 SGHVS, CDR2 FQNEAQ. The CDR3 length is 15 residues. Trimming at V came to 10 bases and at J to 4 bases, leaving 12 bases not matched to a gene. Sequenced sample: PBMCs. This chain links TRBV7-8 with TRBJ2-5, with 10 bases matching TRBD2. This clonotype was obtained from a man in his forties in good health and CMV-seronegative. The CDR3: CATLPAGGPLETQYF. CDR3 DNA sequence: TGTGCCACCCTTCCAGCGGGGGGGCCGTTAGAGACCCAGTACTTC.